A single sample gave rise to the 29 T cell receptor beta chains below, sequenced in a study of blood T cell repertoires in COVID-19. Sequenced by immunoSEQ multiplex PCR; TCRdb stores in-frame clones only, minus some. The sample shows about 210,000 clones, about 86% of them seen only once. Sequencing was done on a sample of peripheral blood. These TCRs come from a middle-aged man with active or convalescent COVID-19.

V is TRBV10-2 and J is TRBJ1-2, with D uncertain. V lost 10 bases and J 1 base, leaving 13 bases between the germline ends. The germline V gene encodes CDR1 WSHSY and CDR2 SAAADI. The CDR3 loop spans 13 amino acids. CDR3 sequence (DNA): TGCGCCACCTCCCTAACCGGTAACTATGGCTACACCTTC. It codes for CATSLTGNYGYTF.

A remark on this clone: The same CDR3 arises from other DNA sequences in this sample as well. This chain uses TRBV28 with TRBJ2-7; TRBD1 is a possible D gene (7 bases). CDR1 and CDR2 from the germline V gene are MDHEN and SYDVKM. Trimming took 2 bases from V and 4 from J, leaving 9 bases between them. The CDR3 is made up of 13 amino acids. In DNA form, the CDR3 reads TGTGCCAGCAGTTTACCAGGGGGGTACGAGCAGTACTTC. Its translation: CASSLPGGYEQYF. The full variable domain, completed using reference TRBV28 and TRBJ2-7, is DVKVTQSSRYLVKRTGEKVFLECVQDMDHENMFWYRQDPGLGLRLIYFSYDVKMKEKGDIPEGYSVSREKKERFSLILESASTNQTSMYLCASSLPGGYEQYFGPGTRLTVT.

This chain joins TRBV4-1 and TRBJ1-2; no clear D gene. Trimming removed 0 bases from V and 4 bases from J, with 9 bases in between. CDR3 length: 14 residues. Germline V CDR1 and CDR2: MGHRA, YSYEKL. This CDR3 reads CASSQDSGIYGYTF. The DNA of the CDR3 is TGCGCCAGCAGCCAAGATTCCGGGATCTATGGCTACACCTTC.

DNA of the CDR3: TGTGCCAGCAGGATACAGGGGGCGCGTGATGGCTACACCTTC. Translating gives CASRIQGARDGYTF. The chain links TRBV7-9 to TRBJ1-2, with TRBD1 matching 9 bases. CDR1 and CDR2 (germline): SEHNR, FQNEAQ (reference sequence). The CDR3 consists of 14 residues. The V segment lost 6 bases and the J segment 6 bases; nucleotides outside the gene matches: 8.

This chain links TRBV2 with TRBJ1-6, with D hard to call. This CDR3 is 13 amino acids long. Germline CDR1 SNHLY, CDR2 FYNNEI. The V end was cut by 7 bases, the J end by 4 bases, with 8 bases between. This chain's CDR3 is CASILGYNSPLHF. DNA of the CDR3: TGTGCCAGCATACTTGGTTATAATTCACCCCTCCACTTT. The entire variable domain, with the rest obtained from reference TRBV2 and TRBJ1-6, is as follows: EPEVTQTPSHQVTQMGQEVILRCVPISNHLYFYWYRQILGQKVEFLVSFYNNEISEKSEIFDDQFSVERPDGSNFTLKIRSTKLEDSAMYFCASILGYNSPLHFGNGTRLTVT.

CDR3 in amino acids: CASSPWGLAGQQDTQYF. DNA of the CDR3: TGTGCCAGCAGCCCGTGGGGGCTAGCGGGACAGCAAGATACGCAGTATTTT. The rearrangement joins TRBV7-9 to TRBJ2-3; 9 bases line up with TRBD2. V lost 5 bases, J lost 5 bases, and 14 bases stayed unmatched. The CDR3 runs 17 residues. In germline, CDR1 is SEHNR, CDR2 FQNEAQ (reference sequence).

The chain has TRBV11-3 and TRBJ2-7; a weak D match, TRBD1 (5 bases). The ends were cut back, 1 base at V and 5 bases at J, with 12 bases in the middle. This CDR3 contains 14 residues. Germline-derived CDR1 and CDR2 are SGHNT and YENEEA. The CDR3 loop is CASSLASGSDEQYF. CDR3 nucleotides: TGTGCCAGCAGCTTAGCCTCAGGGTCTGACGAGCAGTACTTC.

There are a few counts of this clone. This chain uses TRBV15 with TRBJ1-2; D may be TRBD1 (6 bases). There are 13 residues in the CDR3. Germline CDR1 is LNHNV and CDR2 is YYDKDF (reference sequence). V was shortened by 4 bases and J by 2 bases, with 8 bases between the two germline ends. The CDR3 DNA reads TGTGCCACCAGCACCGGGACAAACTATGGCTACACCTTC. This codes for CATSTGTNYGYTF.

The CDR3 loop is CASSPPSGTGGYEQYF. The DNA of the CDR3 is TGTGCCAGCAGTCCCCCCTCCGGGACAGGGGGCTACGAGCAGTACTTC. V and J are TRBV28 and TRBJ2-7, with 11 bases lining up with TRBD1. CDR1 and CDR2 from the germline V gene are MDHEN and SYDVKM. The V and J ends lost 5 bases and 3 bases, in that order; junction bases with no gene match: 9. This CDR3 has 16 amino acids. Variable domain in full (rest from reference TRBV28 and TRBJ2-7): DVKVTQSSRYLVKRTGEKVFLECVQDMDHENMFWYRQDPGLGLRLIYFSYDVKMKEKGDIPEGYSVSREKKERFSLILESASTNQTSMYLCASSPPSGTGGYEQYFGPGTRLTVT.

The rearrangement joins TRBV19 to TRBJ2-7; weak D call: TRBD1 (5 bases). The germline V gene encodes CDR1 LNHDA and CDR2 SQIVND (reference sequence). Trimming cost V 5 bases and J 0 bases, with 11 bases left between them. The CDR3 covers 14 residues. The CDR3 nucleotides are TGTGCCAGTAGTTTTGACAGAGGCTCCTACGAGCAGTACTTC. Its protein is CASSFDRGSYEQYF. The full variable domain, completed using reference TRBV19 and TRBJ2-7, is DGGITQSPKYLFRKEGQNVTLSCEQNLNHDAMYWYRQDPGQGLRLIYYSQIVNDFQKGDIAEGYSVSREKKESFPLTVTSAQKNPTAFYLCASSFDRGSYEQYFGPGTRLTVT.

The chain has TRBV25-1 and TRBJ1-1; D not resolved. Between the trimmed V and J ends, which lost 2 bases and 5 bases, there was a span of 18 bases. The CDR3 is 16 amino acids. Germline assignment: CDR1 MGHDK and CDR2 SYGVNS. The CDR3 DNA is TGTGCCAGCAGTGAAGTAGGTGAGGGTCGTAGGACTGAAGCTTTCTTT. This encodes CASSEVGEGRRTEAFF. Together with reference TRBV25-1 and TRBJ1-1, the CDR3 gives the full variable domain: EADIYQTPRYLVIGTGKKITLECSQTMGHDKMYWYQQDPGMELHLIHYSYGVNSTEKGDLSSESTVSRIRTEHFPLTLESARPSHTSQYLCASSEVGEGRRTEAFFGQGTRLTVV.

The rearrangement links TRBV15 to TRBJ2-5; TRBD1 matches 9 bases. V trimming: 4 bases; J trimming: 2 bases; junction bases outside the gene matches: 5. This CDR3 region has 15 residues. Germline V CDR1 and CDR2: LNHNV, YYDKDF (reference sequence). The CDR3, as DNA: TGTGCCACCAGCACAGGACAGGGGTTTCAAGAGACCCAGTACTTC. Translated: CATSTGQGFQETQYF.

The rearrangement uses TRBV7-9 and TRBJ2-7, with D perhaps matching TRBD1 (6 bases). This CDR3 is built from 14 residues. CDR1 and CDR2 from the germline V gene are SEHNR and FQNEAQ (reference sequence). V was trimmed by 9 bases and J by 3 bases, leaving 18 bases between them. In nucleotides, the CDR3 is TGTGCCAGTGGTTACGGGGACAAGTACTACGAGCAGTACTTC. It translates to CASGYGDKYYEQYF.

V and J are TRBV29-1 and TRBJ1-2; D is undetermined. This CDR3 is built from 12 residues. V was cut by 7 bases and J by 7 bases, with 16 bases left in between. Per the germline V gene, CDR1 is SQVTM and CDR2 is ANQGSEA. CDR3 sequence: CSAHPAVRGYTF. The CDR3 nucleotides are TGCAGCGCCCACCCGGCGGTCCGTGGCTACACCTTC.

The gene calls are TRBV7-9 and TRBJ1-2, with 7 bases matching TRBD1. The CDR3 totals 16 residues. The V and J ends lost 4 bases and 3 bases, in that order; junction bases with no gene match: 11. Looked up from germline, CDR1 is SEHNR and CDR2 is FQNEAQ (reference sequence). CDR3 DNA sequence: TGTGCCAGCAGCTCCCTTATCGTCGGGACAGACTATGGCTACACCTTC. Translation: CASSSLIVGTDYGYTF.

The J gene is TRBJ1-5, the V gene TRBV20-1, with TRBD1 as a possible D gene (6 bases). The V end was cut by 3 bases, the J end by 3 bases, with 18 bases between. The CDR3 loop spans 16 amino acids. Germline V lookup: CDR1 DFQATT, CDR2 SNEGSKA (reference sequence). The CDR3 region is CSASTAGTSDNQPQHF. The DNA for the CDR3 is TGCAGTGCTAGTACGGCAGGGACATCGGACAATCAGCCCCAGCATTTT.

This clone was detected only a few times. The chain is built from TRBV7-3 and TRBJ2-7; 9 bases are shared with TRBD1. Germline CDR1 SGHTA, CDR2 FQGTGA. The V and J ends lost 5 bases and 3 bases, in that order; junction bases with no gene match: 8. The CDR3 runs to 15 residues. CDR3 bases: TGTGCCAGCAGCCCCACTGGGGGACAGGGCTACGAGCAGTACTTC. Protein product: CASSPTGGQGYEQYF.

The CDR3 protein is CASSPWGQGAVQTQYF. The CDR3 bases are TGTGCCAGCAGCCCCTGGGGACAGGGGGCCGTGCAGACCCAGTACTTC. The chain has TRBV14 and TRBJ2-5; 12 nucleotides line up with TRBD1. The germline V gene has CDR1 SGHDN and CDR2 FVKESK. The length of the CDR3 is 16 residues. With 4 bases clipped from V and 6 bases from J, the junction kept 9 bases outside the gene matches.

This clone was observed a handful of times. In nucleotides, the CDR3 is TGTGCCAGCAGTGATGGGGGCCGGGGCTATGGCTACACCTTC. Translated, it gives CASSDGGRGYGYTF. This chain uses TRBV6-1 with TRBJ1-2; tentative D call: TRBD1 (6 bases). CDR3 length: 14 residues. Germline V lookup: CDR1 MNHNS, CDR2 SASEGT. V lost 3 bases, J lost 4 bases, and 12 bases lay in between.

This clone was recorded a few times. V is TRBV7-6 and J is TRBJ1-4; tentative D call: TRBD1 (5 bases). Trimming took off 7 bases at V and 7 bases at J, with 19 bases between the two ends. Germline assignment: CDR1 SGHVS and CDR2 FNYEAQ. The CDR3 spans 15 residues. CDR3 sequence reads: CASMGGLGQGEKLFF. In nucleotides, the CDR3 is TGTGCCAGCATGGGGGGGTTGGGCCAGGGTGAAAAACTGTTTTTT.

This clone has just one count. This sequence joins TRBV14 and TRBJ2-5; D ambiguous. CDR3 length: 15 amino acids. Germline CDR1 SGHDN, CDR2 FVKESK. V lost 1 base to trimming and J lost 5 bases, with 14 bases between them. CDR3 loop: CASSQVPRQKETQYF. CDR3 DNA sequence: TGTGCCAGCAGCCAAGTTCCCCGTCAGAAGGAGACCCAGTACTTC.

The V call is TRBV11-3, the J call TRBJ1-1, with TRBD1 as a possible D gene (5 bases). Trimming took off 3 bases at V and 7 bases at J, with 12 bases between the two ends. This CDR3 has 13 residues. Germline CDR1 reads SGHNT; CDR2 reads YENEEA. The CDR3 nucleotides read TGTGCCAGCAGCTTGAGAGCAGGGTTTGAAGCTTTCTTT. This translates into CASSLRAGFEAFF.

This clone came up a few times. The chain joins TRBV5-1 to TRBJ2-3; tentatively, D is TRBD1 (6 bases). The CDR3 is 14 residues long. Germline V CDR1 and CDR2: SGHRS, YFSETQ. Trimming left V 5 bases short and J 0 bases short, with 10 bases between. CDR3 in amino acids: CASRWGPSTDTQYF. DNA for the CDR3: TGCGCCAGCAGATGGGGGCCAAGCACAGATACGCAGTATTTT.

V is TRBV7-9 and J is TRBJ1-1; tentative D call: TRBD1 (5 bases). The CDR3 consists of 14 residues. Trimming took off 3 bases at V and 5 bases at J, with 13 bases between the two ends. Germline assignment: CDR1 SEHNR and CDR2 FQNEAQ (reference sequence). The CDR3 bases are TGTGCCAGCAGCTTCCCCAGGGTAGGGACTGAAGCTTTCTTT. This encodes CASSFPRVGTEAFF.

The rearrangement links TRBV18 to TRBJ1-3; D not resolved. Trimming cost V 3 bases and J 4 bases, with 10 bases left between them. Germline CDR1 reads KGHSH; CDR2 reads LQKENI. CDR3 size: 14 residues. CDR3 protein: CASSPPFSGNTIYF. CDR3 sequence (DNA): TGTGCCAGCTCACCTCCCTTTTCGGGAAACACCATATATTTT.

The genes are TRBV7-9 and TRBJ2-3, with a tentative D call TRBD1 (6 bases). The CDR3 is made up of 15 amino acids. From germline, CDR1 is SEHNR and CDR2 FQNEAQ (reference sequence). Trimming cost V 5 bases and J 4 bases, with 16 bases left between them. CDR3 protein: CASSLRGEGADTQYF. CDR3 nucleotide sequence: TGTGCCAGCAGCCTCAGGGGAGAGGGAGCAGATACGCAGTATTTT.

This chain connects TRBV3-1 (or the pseudogene TRBV3-2) to TRBJ2-3; TRBD2 aligns across 10 bases. With 3 bases clipped from V and 3 bases from J, the junction kept 9 bases outside the gene matches. This CDR3 is built from 17 residues. Germline CDR1 LGHDT, CDR2 YNNKEL (reference sequence). In DNA, the CDR3 is TGTGCCAGCAGCCACCGAGGGGGACTAGCGAATACAGATACGCAGTATTTT. This gives the protein CASSHRGGLANTDTQYF.

The CDR3 is CAWSVRGQGGYTF. In DNA, the CDR3 is TGTGCCTGGAGTGTACGGGGACAGGGCGGCTACACCTTC. The chain uses TRBV30 and TRBJ1-2; 9 bases are a match to TRBD1. The V and J ends lost 0 bases and 8 bases, in that order; junction bases with no gene match: 4. CDR1 and CDR2 from the germline V gene are GTSNPN and SVGIG (reference sequence). This CDR3 has 13 amino acids.

The chain is built from TRBV30 and TRBJ2-7, with 7 bases lining up with TRBD2. Germline V gene data show CDR1 as GTSNPN and CDR2 as SVGIG (reference sequence). This CDR3 spans 15 amino acids. Trimming cost V 4 bases and J 4 bases; bases outside gene matches: 13. CDR3 nucleotide sequence: TGTGCCTGGAAGACCTCCGGACTAGGGGTTTACGAGCAGTACTTC. It encodes CAWKTSGLGVYEQYF. Based on the CDR3 plus reference TRBV30 and TRBJ2-7, the full variable domain is SQTIHQWPATLVQPVGSPLSLECTVEGTSNPNLYWYRQAAGRGLQLLFYSVGIGQISSEVPQNLSASRPQDRQFILSSKKLLLSDSGFYLCAWKTSGLGVYEQYFGPGTRLTVT.